This T cell receptor (beta chain) was sequenced in a study of PD-1 blockade in mismatch repair-deficient tumors. Study overall: Patients had around twelve mismatch repair-deficient cancer types, all previously treated and progressing.

The method was immunoSEQ multiplex PCR; TCRdb's version includes in-frame clones alone and lacks a portion of them. This table has 120,000 or so clones, 85% to 90% appearing once. All patients were mismatch repair deficient, assessed by either PCR or immunohistochemistry. Trimming removed 0 bases at V and 0 bases at J, with 9 bases between. CDR1 is MNHEY and CDR2 is SMNVEV in the germline V gene (reference sequence). The CDR3 loop spans 15 amino acids. The V and J genes are TRBV27 and TRBJ2-7; perhaps TRBD1 as D (6 bases). The sequenced sample was peripheral blood, obtained 44 weeks after starting pembrolizumab. This receptor was obtained from an adult with mismatch repair-deficient cancer. Written as DNA, the CDR3 is TGTGCCAGCAGTTTATCAGGGGGATACTCCTACGAGCAGTACTTC. Amino acid sequence: CASSLSGGYSYEQYF.